This T cell receptor (beta chain) was obtained from a study of cytomegalovirus exposure and HLA in healthy donors. This clone was picked up one time. Its specificity is not known. Study observations and caveats: A later look showed TCR association rates differing by HLA locus, highest for DRB1 and lowest for HLA-C.

The PCR contained 60 Vbeta and 13 Jbeta primers. Generated by immunoSEQ multiplex PCR, the TCRdb table keeps only in-frame clones and is missing some. This sample has 100,000 to 150,000 clones, with more than 70% found just once. CDR1 and CDR2 (germline): SGHRS, YFSETQ. This CDR3 is built from 14 residues. The V gene end was trimmed by 0 bases and the J gene end by 4 bases; junction bases not matched to a gene: 3. Sequenced material: PBMCs. The rearrangement uses TRBV5-1 and TRBJ2-5; 7 bases align to TRBD2. The TCR was taken from a man between 50 and 59 years old in good health and CMV-seronegative. CDR3 nucleotide sequence: TGCGCCAGCAGCTTGGCCCCGGGAGGAGAGACCCAGTACTTC. Its protein is CASSLAPGGETQYF.